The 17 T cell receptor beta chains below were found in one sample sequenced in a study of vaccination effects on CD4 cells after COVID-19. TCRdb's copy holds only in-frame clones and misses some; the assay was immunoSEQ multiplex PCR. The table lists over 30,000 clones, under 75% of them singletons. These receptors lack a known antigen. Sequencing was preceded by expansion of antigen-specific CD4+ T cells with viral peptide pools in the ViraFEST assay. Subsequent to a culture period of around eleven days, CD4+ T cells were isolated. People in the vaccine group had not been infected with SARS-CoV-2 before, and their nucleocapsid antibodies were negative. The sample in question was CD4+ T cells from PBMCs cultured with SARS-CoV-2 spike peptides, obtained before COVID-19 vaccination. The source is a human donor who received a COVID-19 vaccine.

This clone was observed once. In nucleotides, the CDR3 is TGTGCCATCAGTGAAGCGGGAGGGAATGAGCAGTTCTTC. This gives the protein CAISEAGGNEQFF. This sequence joins TRBV10-3 and TRBJ2-1, with TRBD2 matching 10 bases. Per germline, CDR1 ENHRY and CDR2 SYGVKD. Trimming removed 3 bases from V and 7 bases from J; junction bases left unmatched: 0. The CDR3 has 13 residues.

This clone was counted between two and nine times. This CDR3 reads CASSPGQGNQPQHF. In DNA form, the CDR3 reads TGTGCCAGCAGCCCTGGACAGGGCAATCAGCCCCAGCATTTT. The rearrangement uses TRBV7-8 and TRBJ1-5; 7 bases match TRBD1. The V gene's germline CDR1 is SGHVS and CDR2 FQNEAQ. CDR3 size: 14 residues. The junction had 3 bases not matched to a gene; V was cut back by 5 bases and J by 2 bases. Variable domain in full (rest from reference TRBV7-8 and TRBJ1-5): GAGVSQSPRYKVAKRGQDVALRCDPISGHVSLFWYQQALGQGPEFLTYFQNEAQLDKSGLPSDRFFAERPEGSVSTLKIQRTQQEDSAVYLCASSPGQGNQPQHFGDGTRLSIL.

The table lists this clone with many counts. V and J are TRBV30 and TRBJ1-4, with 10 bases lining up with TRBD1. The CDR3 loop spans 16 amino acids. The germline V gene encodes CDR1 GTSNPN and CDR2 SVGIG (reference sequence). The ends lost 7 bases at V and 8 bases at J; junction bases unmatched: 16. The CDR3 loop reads CASRESTGGWGEKLFF. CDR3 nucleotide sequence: TGTGCCTCACGTGAATCGACAGGGGGCTGGGGAGAAAAACTGTTTTTT.

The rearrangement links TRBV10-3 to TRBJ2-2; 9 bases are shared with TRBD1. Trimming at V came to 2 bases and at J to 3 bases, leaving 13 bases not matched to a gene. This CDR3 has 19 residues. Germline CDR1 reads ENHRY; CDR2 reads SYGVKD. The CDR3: CAISETGTGRSWDTGELFF. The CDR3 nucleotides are TGTGCCATCAGTGAGACCGGGACAGGGAGGTCGTGGGACACCGGGGAGCTGTTTTTT.

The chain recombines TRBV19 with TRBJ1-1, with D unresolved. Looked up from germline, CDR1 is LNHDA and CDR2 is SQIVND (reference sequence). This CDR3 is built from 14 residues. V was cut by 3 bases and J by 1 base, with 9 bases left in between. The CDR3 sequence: CASSIMAGNTEAFF. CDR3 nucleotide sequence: TGTGCCAGTAGTATTATGGCAGGGAACACTGAAGCTTTCTTT.

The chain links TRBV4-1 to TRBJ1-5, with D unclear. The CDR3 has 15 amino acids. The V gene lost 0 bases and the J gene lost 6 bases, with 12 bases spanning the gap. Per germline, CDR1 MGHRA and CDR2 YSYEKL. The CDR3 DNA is TGCGCCAGCAGCCAAGATCAGGTATTAGGTCAGCCCCAGCATTTT. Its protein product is CASSQDQVLGQPQHF.

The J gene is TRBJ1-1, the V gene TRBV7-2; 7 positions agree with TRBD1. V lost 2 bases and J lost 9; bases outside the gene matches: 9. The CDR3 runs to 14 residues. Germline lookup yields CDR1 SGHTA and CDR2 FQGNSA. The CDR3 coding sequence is TGTGCCAGCAGCTTACACAGGGGAGAGGCGAAAGCTTTCTTT. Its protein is CASSLHRGEAKAFF.

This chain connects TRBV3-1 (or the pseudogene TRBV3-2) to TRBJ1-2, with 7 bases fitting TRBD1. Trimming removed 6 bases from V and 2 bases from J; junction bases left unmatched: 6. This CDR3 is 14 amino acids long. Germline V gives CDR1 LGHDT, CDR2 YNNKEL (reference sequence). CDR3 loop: CASSPQGNNYGYTF. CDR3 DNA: TGTGCCAGCAGTCCACAGGGGAACAACTATGGCTACACCTTC.

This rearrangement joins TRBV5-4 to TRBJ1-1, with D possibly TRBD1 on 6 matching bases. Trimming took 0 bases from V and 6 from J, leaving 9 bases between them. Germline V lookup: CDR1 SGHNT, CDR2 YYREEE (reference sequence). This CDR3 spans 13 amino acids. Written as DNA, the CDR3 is TGTGCCAGCAGCTTGGAACAGGGCGCTGAAGCTTTCTTT. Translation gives CASSLEQGAEAFF. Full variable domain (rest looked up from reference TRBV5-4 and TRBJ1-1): ETGVTQSPTHLIKTRGQQVTLRCSSQSGHNTVSWYQQALGQGPQFIFQYYREEENGRGNFPPRFSGLQFPNYSSELNVNALELDDSALYLCASSLEQGAEAFFGQGTRLTVV.

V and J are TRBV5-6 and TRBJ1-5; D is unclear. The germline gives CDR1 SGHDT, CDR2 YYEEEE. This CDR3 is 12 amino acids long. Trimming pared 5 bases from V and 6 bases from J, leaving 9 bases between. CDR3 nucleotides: TGTGCCAGCAGTCGACTCACTCAGCCCCAGCATTTT. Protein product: CASSRLTQPQHF.

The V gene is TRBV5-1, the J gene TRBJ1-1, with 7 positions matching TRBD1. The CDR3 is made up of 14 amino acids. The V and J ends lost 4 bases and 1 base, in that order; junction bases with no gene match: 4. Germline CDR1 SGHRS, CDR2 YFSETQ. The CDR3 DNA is TGCGCCAGCAGCGGGACAGCGGAGAACACTGAAGCTTTCTTT. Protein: CASSGTAENTEAFF.

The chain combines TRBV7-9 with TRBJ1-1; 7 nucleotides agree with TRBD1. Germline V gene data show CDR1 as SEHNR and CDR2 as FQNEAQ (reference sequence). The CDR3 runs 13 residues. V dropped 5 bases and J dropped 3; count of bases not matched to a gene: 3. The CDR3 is CASSITGDTEAFF. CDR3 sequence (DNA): TGTGCCAGCAGCATAACAGGGGACACTGAAGCTTTCTTT.

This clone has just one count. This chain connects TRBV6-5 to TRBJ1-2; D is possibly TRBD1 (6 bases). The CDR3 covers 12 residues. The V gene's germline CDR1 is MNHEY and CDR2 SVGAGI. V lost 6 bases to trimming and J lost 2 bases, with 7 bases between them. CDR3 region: CASSTGNYGYTF. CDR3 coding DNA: TGTGCCAGCAGCACAGGGAACTATGGCTACACCTTC.

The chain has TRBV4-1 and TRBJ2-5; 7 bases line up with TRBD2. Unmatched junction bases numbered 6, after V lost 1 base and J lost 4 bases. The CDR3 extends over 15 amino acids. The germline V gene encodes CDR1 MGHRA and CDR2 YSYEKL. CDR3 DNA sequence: TGCGCCAGCAGCCAAGCGGTAGCGGGCGGAGAGACCCAGTACTTC. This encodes CASSQAVAGGETQYF.

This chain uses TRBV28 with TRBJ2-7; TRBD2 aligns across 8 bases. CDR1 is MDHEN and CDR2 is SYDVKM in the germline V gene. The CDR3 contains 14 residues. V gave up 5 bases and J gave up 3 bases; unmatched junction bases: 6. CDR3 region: CASSKMSGSYEQYF. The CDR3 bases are TGTGCCAGCAGTAAAATGAGCGGGAGCTACGAGCAGTACTTC.

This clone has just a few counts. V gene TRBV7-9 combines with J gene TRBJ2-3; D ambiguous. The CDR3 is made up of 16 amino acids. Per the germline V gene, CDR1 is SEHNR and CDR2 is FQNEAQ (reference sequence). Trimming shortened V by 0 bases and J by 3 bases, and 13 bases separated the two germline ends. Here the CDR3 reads CASSLASPRQTDTQYF. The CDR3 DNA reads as TGTGCCAGCAGCTTAGCGTCCCCTCGGCAGACAGATACGCAGTATTTT.

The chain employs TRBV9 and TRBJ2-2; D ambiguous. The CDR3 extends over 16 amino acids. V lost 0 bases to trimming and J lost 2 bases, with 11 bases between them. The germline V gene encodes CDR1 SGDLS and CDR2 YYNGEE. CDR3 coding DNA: TGTGCCAGCAGCGTAGGGGCTCGAAAAAACACCGGGGAGCTGTTTTTT. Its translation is CASSVGARKNTGELFF.